This T cell receptor beta chain was sequenced for a study of T cell repertoires in cytomegalovirus infection (dated by TCRdb to between 2018 and 2020). About the study as a whole: Recently identified HLA-C-restricted CMV epitopes, whose presentation resists viral immunomodulation, were targeted by peptide stimulations together with well-studied HLA-B-restricted epitopes. Because public TCR beta signatures pointed to carriage of CMV infection together with the matching HLA type, the HLA type of each donor mattered for the analysis.

The sequencer was an Illumina HiSeq 1500. TCRdb's own reprocessing of the public reads used fastp at Q25 and MiXCR and kept productive beta chains. Rows are combined by CDR3 protein, so each entry shows the most common genes and DNA. The sample yields around 770,000 distinct CDR3 sequences; 25% to 30% were counted once. Of the sample, roughly 13% is held by the ten largest clones. Broad study findings and their caveats: The ex vivo response was dominated by HLA-C-restricted CMV-specific TCR beta clonotypes, which also provided the single most frequent clonotype in two of eight donors. In both this cohort and an independent roughly 330-donor cohort, the cumulative frequency of public TCR beta family members distinguished carriers of CMV infection plus the relevant HLA type.

What this sample's treatment or condition label stands for: in vitro stimulation with specific CMV peptide epitopes to enrich CMV-specific T cells. This clonotype was counted a few times. The antigen this receptor binds is unknown. Base qualities are not recorded, but no much larger clone differs from it by a single base. Its CDR3 holds 15 amino acids, cysteine through phenylalanine. The only DNA kept is the CDR3, 45 bases in frame from the first base. The germline V gene (reference sequence) sets CDR1 to LNHNV and CDR2 to YYDKDF. Clipping removes 5 bases from V and 7 bases from J, with 7 as the unmatched junction base count.

This chain joins TRBV15 to TRBJ1-5; a stretch of 11 junction bases matches TRBD1. This TCR was sampled from a human donor in good health (CMV status not recorded). Some clones in this sample may be carry-over from other donors' samples. Material: cultured CD8+ T cells from PBMCs, obtained from culture after CMV antigen stimulation. The DNA sequence is as follows: TGTGCCACCAGCGAACGGACAGGGGGCCGGCAGCCCCAGCATTTT. Translated, this is CATSERTGGRQPQHF.